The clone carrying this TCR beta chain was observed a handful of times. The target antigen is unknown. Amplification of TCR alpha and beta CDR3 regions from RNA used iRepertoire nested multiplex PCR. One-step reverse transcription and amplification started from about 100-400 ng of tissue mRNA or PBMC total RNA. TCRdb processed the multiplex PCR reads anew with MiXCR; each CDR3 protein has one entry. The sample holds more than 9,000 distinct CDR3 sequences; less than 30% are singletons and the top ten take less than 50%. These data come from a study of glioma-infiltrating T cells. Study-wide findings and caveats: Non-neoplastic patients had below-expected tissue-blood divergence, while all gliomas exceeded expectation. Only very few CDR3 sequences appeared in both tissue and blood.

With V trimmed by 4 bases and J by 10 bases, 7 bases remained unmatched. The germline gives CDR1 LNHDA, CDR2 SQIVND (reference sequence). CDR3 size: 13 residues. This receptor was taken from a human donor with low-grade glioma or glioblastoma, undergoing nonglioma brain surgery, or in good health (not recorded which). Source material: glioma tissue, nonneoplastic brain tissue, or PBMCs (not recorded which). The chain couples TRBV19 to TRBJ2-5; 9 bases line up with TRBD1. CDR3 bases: TGTGCCAGTAGTACCAGACAGGGGGATAACCAGTACTTC. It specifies CASSTRQGDNQYF.